The text below deals with one TCR beta chain. The antigen is not known. The germline V and J ends were trimmed by 5 bases and 2 bases, with 15 bases remaining between them. Germline CDR1 and CDR2: LGHNT and FRNRAP. CDR3 length: 15 residues. This entry is derived from a study of blood T cells in healthy people across ages. Study findings and constraints: The authors considered diversity estimates from one million T cells to be underestimates. More naive CD4+ cells and higher diversity marked long-lived donors relative to aged donors.

Alongside a J-beta primer mix, a sample-barcoded 5' primer served in a second PCR lasting 7 to 11 cycles. Every molecule of cDNA carried a tag from a template-switch adaptor with 12 random nucleotides. Each CDR3 protein gets one entry after TCRdb re-called the 5' RACE reads with MiXCR. Of more than 550,000 distinct CDR3 sequences listed, 22% are singletons. What was sequenced was blood. The chain uses TRBV12-5 and TRBJ1-2; unclear D gene. The sequence was collected from a man between 65 and 79 years old in good health. The CDR3 DNA reads as TGTGCTAGTGGTCTGTCTTCAGGATCCAACTATGGCTACACCTTC. This encodes CASGLSSGSNYGYTF.